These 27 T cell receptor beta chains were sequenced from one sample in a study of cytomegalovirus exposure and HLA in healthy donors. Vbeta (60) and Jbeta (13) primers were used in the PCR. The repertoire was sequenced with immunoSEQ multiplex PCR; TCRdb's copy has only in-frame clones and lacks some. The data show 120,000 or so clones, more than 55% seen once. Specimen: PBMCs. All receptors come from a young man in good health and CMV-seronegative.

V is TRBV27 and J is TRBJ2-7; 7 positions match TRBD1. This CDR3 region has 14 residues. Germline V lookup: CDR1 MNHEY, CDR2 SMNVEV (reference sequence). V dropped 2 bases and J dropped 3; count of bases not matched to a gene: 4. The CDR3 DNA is TGTGCCAGCAGTTTAGCCGGGACAGTCTACGAGCAGTACTTC. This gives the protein CASSLAGTVYEQYF.

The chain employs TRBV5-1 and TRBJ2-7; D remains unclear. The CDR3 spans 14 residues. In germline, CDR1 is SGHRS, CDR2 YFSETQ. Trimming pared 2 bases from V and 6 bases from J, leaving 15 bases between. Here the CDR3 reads CASSLARTTREQYF. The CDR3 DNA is TGCGCCAGCAGCTTAGCCAGAACTACTCGCGAGCAGTACTTC.

CDR3 coding DNA: TGCGCCAGCAGTGAGACAGGGCCGGGTGGTACGCAGTATTTT. Translation gives CASSETGPGGTQYF. The chain is built from TRBV10-1 and TRBJ2-3; tentatively, D is TRBD1 (6 bases). Trimming took off 2 bases at V and 8 bases at J, with 14 bases between the two ends. The CDR3 runs to 14 residues. CDR1 and CDR2 from the germline V gene are WNHNN and SYGVQD (reference sequence).

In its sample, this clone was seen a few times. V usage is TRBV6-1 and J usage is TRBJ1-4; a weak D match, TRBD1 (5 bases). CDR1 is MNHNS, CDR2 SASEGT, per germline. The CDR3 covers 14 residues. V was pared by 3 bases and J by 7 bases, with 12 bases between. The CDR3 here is CASSEANRIEKLFF. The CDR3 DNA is TGTGCCAGCAGTGAGGCTAACAGGATTGAAAAACTGTTTTTT.

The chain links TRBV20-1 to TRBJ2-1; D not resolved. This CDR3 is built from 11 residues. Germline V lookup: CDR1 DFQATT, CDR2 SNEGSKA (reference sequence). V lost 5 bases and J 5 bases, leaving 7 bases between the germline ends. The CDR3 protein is CSAETNNEQFF. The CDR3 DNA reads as TGCAGTGCTGAGACAAACAATGAGCAGTTCTTC.

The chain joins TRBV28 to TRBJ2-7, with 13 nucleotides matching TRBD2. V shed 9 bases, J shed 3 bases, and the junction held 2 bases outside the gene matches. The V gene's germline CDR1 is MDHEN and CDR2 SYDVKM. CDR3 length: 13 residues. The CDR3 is CASRLAGGYEQYF. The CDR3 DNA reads TGTGCCAGTCGACTAGCGGGAGGCTACGAGCAGTACTTC.

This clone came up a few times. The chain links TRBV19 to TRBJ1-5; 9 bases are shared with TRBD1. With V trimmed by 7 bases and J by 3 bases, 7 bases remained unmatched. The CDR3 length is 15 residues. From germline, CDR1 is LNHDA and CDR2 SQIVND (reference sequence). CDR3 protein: CASTRGQGYNQPQHF. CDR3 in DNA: TGTGCCAGTACCCGAGGACAGGGGTACAATCAGCCCCAGCATTTT.

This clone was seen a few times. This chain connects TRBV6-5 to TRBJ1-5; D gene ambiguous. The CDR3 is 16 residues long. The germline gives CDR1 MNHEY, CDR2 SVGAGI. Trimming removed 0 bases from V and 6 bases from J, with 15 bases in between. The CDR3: CASSYSGRAGGQPQHF. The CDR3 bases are TGTGCCAGCAGTTACTCAGGGCGGGCCGGAGGTCAGCCCCAGCATTTT.

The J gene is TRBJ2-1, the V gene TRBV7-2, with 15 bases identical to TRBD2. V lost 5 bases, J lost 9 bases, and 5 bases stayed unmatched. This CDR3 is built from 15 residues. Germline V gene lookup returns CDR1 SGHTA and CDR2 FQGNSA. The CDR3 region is CASSRTSGREGEQFF. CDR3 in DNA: TGTGCCAGCAGCCGGACTAGCGGGAGGGAAGGTGAGCAGTTCTTC.

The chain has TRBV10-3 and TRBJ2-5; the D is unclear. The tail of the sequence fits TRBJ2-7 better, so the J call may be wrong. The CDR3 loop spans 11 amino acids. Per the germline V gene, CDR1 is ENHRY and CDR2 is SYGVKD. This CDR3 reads CAIGRDYEQYF. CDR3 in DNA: TGTGCCATCGGAAGGGACTACGAGCAGTACTTC.

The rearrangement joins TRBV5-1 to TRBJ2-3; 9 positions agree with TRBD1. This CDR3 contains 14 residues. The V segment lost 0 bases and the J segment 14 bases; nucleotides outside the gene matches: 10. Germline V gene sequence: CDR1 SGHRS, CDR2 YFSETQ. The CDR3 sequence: CASSLAPGQGPSYF. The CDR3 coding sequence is TGCGCCAGCAGCTTGGCTCCGGGACAGGGACCGTCGTATTTT.

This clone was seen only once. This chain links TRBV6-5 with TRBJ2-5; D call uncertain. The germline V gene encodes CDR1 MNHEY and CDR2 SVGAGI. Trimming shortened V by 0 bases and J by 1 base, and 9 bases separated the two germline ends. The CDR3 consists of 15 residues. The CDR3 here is CASSYSIQLQETQYF. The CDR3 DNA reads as TGTGCCAGCAGTTACTCGATACAGCTCCAAGAGACCCAGTACTTC.

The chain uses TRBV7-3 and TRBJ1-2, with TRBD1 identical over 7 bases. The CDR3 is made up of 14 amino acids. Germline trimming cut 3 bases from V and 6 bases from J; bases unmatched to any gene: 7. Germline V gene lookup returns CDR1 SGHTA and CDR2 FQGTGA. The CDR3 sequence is CASSFDRVPDGYTF. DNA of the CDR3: TGTGCCAGCAGCTTCGACAGGGTCCCGGATGGCTACACCTTC.

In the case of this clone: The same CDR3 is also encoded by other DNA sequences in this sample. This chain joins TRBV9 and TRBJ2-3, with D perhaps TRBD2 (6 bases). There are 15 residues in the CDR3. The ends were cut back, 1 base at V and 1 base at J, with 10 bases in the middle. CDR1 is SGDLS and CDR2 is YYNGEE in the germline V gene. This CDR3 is CASSVRGLGTDTQYF. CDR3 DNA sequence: TGTGCCAGCAGCGTACGGGGACTGGGCACAGATACGCAGTATTTT.

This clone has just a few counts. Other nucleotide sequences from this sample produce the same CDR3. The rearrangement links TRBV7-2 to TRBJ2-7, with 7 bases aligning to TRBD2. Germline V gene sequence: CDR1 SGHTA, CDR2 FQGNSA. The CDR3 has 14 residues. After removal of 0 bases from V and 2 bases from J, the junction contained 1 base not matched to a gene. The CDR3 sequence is CASSLAGGAYEQYF. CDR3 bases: TGTGCCAGCAGCTTAGCTGGGGGGGCCTACGAGCAGTACTTC.

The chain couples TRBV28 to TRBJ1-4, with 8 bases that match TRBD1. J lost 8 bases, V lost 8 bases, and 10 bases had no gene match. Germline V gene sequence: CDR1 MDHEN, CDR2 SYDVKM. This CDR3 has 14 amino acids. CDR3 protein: CASLSGGVREKLFF. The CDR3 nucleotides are TGTGCCAGCCTTTCAGGGGGCGTAAGGGAAAAACTGTTTTTT.

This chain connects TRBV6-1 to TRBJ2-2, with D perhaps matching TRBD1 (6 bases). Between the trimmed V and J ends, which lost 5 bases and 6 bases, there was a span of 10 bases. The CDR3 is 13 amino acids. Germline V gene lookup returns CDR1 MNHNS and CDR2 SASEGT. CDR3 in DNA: TGTGCCAGCAGTCACCCAGGGGCCGGGGAGCTGTTTTTT. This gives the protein CASSHPGAGELFF.

Written as DNA, the CDR3 is TGTGCCAGCAGTTACGAAGCGGGACTAAACAATGAGCAGTTCTTC. The encoded protein is CASSYEAGLNNEQFF. The rearrangement uses TRBV6-5 and TRBJ2-1; 7 bases map to TRBD2. The CDR3 runs to 15 residues. CDR1 is MNHEY and CDR2 is SVGAGI in the germline V gene. The J segment lost 5 bases and the V segment lost 2 bases, leaving 6 bases of the junction unmatched.

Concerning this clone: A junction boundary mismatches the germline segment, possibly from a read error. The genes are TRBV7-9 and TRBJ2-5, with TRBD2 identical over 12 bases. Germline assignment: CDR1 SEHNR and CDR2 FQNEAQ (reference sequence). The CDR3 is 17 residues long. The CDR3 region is CSSSLGAASGRGETQYF. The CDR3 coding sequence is TGTTCCAGCAGCTTAGGGGCGGCTAGCGGGAGGGGAGAGACCCAGTACTTC. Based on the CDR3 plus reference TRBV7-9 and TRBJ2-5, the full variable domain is DTGVSQNPRHKITKRGQNVTFRCDPISEHNRLYWYRQTLGQGPEFLTYFQNEAQLEKSRLLSDRFSAERPKGSFSTLEIQRTEQGDSAMYLCSSSLGAASGRGETQYFGPGTRLLVL.

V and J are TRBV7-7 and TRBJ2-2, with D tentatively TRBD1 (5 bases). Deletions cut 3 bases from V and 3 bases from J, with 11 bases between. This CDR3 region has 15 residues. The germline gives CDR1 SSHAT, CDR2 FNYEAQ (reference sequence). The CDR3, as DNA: TGTGCCAGCAGCTTGGGGCCAAGGGACACCGGGGAGCTGTTTTTT. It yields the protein CASSLGPRDTGELFF.

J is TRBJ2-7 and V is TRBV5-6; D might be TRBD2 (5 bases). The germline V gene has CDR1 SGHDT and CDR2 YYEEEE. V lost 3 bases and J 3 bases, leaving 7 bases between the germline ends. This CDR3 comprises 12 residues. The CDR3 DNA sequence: TGTGCCAGCAGCTCCGGACTCTACGAGCAGTACTTC. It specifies CASSSGLYEQYF.

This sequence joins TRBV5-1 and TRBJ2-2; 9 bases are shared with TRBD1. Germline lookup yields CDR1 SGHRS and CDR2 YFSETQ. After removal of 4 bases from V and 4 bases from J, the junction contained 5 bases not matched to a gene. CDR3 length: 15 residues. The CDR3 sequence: CASSQGQGGTGELFF. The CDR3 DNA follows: TGCGCCAGCAGCCAGGGACAGGGTGGCACCGGGGAGCTGTTTTTT.

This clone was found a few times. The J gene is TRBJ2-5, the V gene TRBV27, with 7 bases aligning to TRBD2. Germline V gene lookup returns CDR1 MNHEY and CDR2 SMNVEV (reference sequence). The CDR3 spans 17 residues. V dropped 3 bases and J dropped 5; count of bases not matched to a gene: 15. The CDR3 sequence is CASSLRAPLGSGETQYF. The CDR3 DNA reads TGTGCCAGCAGTTTGCGCGCCCCCTTAGGTAGCGGGGAGACCCAGTACTTC.

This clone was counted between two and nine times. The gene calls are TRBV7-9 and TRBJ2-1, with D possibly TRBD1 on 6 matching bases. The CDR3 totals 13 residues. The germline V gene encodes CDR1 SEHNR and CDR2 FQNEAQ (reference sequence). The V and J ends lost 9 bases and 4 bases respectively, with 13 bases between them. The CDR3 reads CASTGLGYNEQFF. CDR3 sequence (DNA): TGTGCCAGTACAGGGTTGGGGTACAATGAGCAGTTCTTC.

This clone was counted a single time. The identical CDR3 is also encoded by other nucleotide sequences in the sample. The CDR3 here is CAWRRSSYEQYF. The CDR3 region has the DNA TGTGCCTGGAGGCGGAGCTCCTACGAGCAGTACTTC. This chain uses TRBV30 with TRBJ2-7; D uncertain. V was pared by 3 bases and J by 0 bases, with 6 bases between. The CDR3 has 12 residues. Germline lookup yields CDR1 GTSNPN and CDR2 SVGIG (reference sequence).

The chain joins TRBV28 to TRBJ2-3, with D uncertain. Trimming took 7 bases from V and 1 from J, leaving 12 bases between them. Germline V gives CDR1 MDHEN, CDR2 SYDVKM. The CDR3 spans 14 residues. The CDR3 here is CASIPRSGTDTQYF. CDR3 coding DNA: TGTGCCAGCATACCGAGGTCTGGCACAGATACGCAGTATTTT.

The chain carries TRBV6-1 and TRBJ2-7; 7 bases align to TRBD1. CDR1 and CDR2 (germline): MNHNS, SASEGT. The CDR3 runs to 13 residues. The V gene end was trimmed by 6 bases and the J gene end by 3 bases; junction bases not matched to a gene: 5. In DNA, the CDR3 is TGTGCCAGCAGAGGGGGCGGGTACTACGAGCAGTACTTC. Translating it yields CASRGGGYYEQYF.